The clone carrying this TCR beta chain was detected once. This sample was included in a study of blood T cell repertoires in COVID-19. Trimming took 4 bases from V and 1 from J, leaving 13 bases between them. In germline, CDR1 is LNHDA, CDR2 SQIVND (reference sequence). The CDR3 spans 15 residues. Symptom resolution, clearance, or two negative PCRs marked donors in Cohort 3 as recovered. Repertoires were generated with immunoSEQ multiplex PCR, while TCRdb's copy carries only in-frame clones and drops some. The repertoire consists of fewer than 300,000 clones, with 85% occurring once and the leading ten covering 2% to 3%.

Sequencing input: PBMCs or T cells enriched from blood (not recorded which). V is TRBV19 and J is TRBJ1-2; TRBD1 might be the D (5 bases). This sequence originates from a woman aged 45-60 years who had recovered from COVID-19. CDR3 in amino acids: CASSTGRDFNYGYTF. CDR3 bases: TGTGCCAGTAGTACAGGCAGGGATTTTAACTATGGCTACACCTTC.